The 4 T cell receptor beta chains reported below all come from one sample, sequenced in a study of blood T cell repertoires in COVID-19. TCRdb's copy holds only in-frame clones and misses some; the assay was immunoSEQ multiplex PCR. In the table there are more than 85,000 clones, 80% of which are singletons. Sequencing input: peripheral blood. The receptor source for this set is a human donor in a cohort sampled during active or convalescent COVID-19.

This clone has a handful of counts. The CDR3 DNA is TGTGCCAGCAGTCTCCCCCCCAGGGGCCACAATCAGCCCCAGCATTTT. This gives the protein CASSLPPRGHNQPQHF. The chain links TRBV28 to TRBJ1-5; a possible D gene is TRBD1 (6 bases). The CDR3 is 16 residues long. Germline V gene lookup returns CDR1 MDHEN and CDR2 SYDVKM. Trimming left V 5 bases short and J 3 bases short, with 17 bases between.

The genes are TRBV4-1 and TRBJ1-4, with D maybe TRBD1 (6 bases). The CDR3 loop spans 16 amino acids. CDR1 and CDR2 (germline): MGHRA, YSYEKL. The ends were cut back, 0 bases at V and 7 bases at J, with 15 bases in the middle. The CDR3: CASSQDTGGLGEKLFF. The CDR3 nucleotides read TGCGCCAGCAGCCAAGATACCGGGGGGCTTGGTGAAAAACTGTTTTTT.

The chain couples TRBV6-1 to TRBJ2-5, with D tentatively TRBD1 (6 bases). The germline V gene has CDR1 MNHNS and CDR2 SASEGT. This CDR3 is built from 15 residues. V was pared by 2 bases and J by 5 bases, with 15 bases between. The CDR3 loop reads CASSEYNGGWETQYF. In DNA form, the CDR3 reads TGTGCCAGCAGTGAATATAATGGGGGCTGGGAGACCCAGTACTTC.

This chain joins TRBV21-1 and TRBJ2-5; no DNA check was done on the table's D call, TRBD1. TRBV21-1 is noted as a pseudogene. The CDR3 extends over 13 amino acids. CDR3 loop: CASNRTGKETQYF. The CDR3 region has the DNA TGTGCCAGCAACCGGACAGGGAAAGAGACCCAGTACTTC.